Below, 18 T cell receptor beta chains from the same sample are listed, as sequenced in a study of CD8 T cells in ankylosing spondylitis. TCRdb passed the 5' RACE reads through MiXCR, listing each CDR3 protein once. The data show 200,000 to 250,000 distinct CDR3 sequences, about 26% seen once. The sample taken for sequencing was blood, either unsorted or a sorted T cell fraction (not recorded which). Receptors were obtained from a male donor with ankylosing spondylitis or in good health (not recorded which).

CDR3 loop: CASSRGQYSYEQYF. CDR3 nucleotides: TGCGCCAGCAGCCGGGGACAGTACTCCTACGAGCAGTACTTC. The chain is built from TRBV5-1 and TRBJ2-7; 7 positions agree with TRBD1. J was trimmed by 0 bases and V by 4 bases; bases with no gene match: 4. This CDR3 has 14 amino acids. Germline V gives CDR1 SGHRS, CDR2 YFSETQ.

The genes are TRBV29-1 and TRBJ2-5; weak D call: TRBD2 (6 bases). V lost 7 bases to trimming and J lost 2 bases, with 17 bases between them. CDR1 and CDR2 (germline): SQVTM, ANQGSEA. This CDR3 region has 14 residues. The CDR3 protein is CSAQFGGSQETQYF. The CDR3 nucleotides are TGCAGCGCCCAGTTCGGGGGTTCACAAGAGACCCAGTACTTC.

This clonotype has more than one count but fewer than ten. J is TRBJ2-1 and V is TRBV4-2, with TRBD2 matching 7 bases. The germline V gene has CDR1 LGHNA and CDR2 YNFKEQ. J was trimmed by 2 bases and V by 1 base; bases with no gene match: 5. This CDR3 contains 16 residues. The CDR3 spells CASSQVAGVAYNEQFF. The CDR3 bases are TGTGCCAGCAGCCAAGTAGCGGGCGTGGCCTACAATGAGCAGTTCTTC.

In this sample, this clonotype turned up many times. The gene calls are TRBV12-3 or TRBV12-4 and TRBJ1-2; D not certain. There are 13 residues in the CDR3. V lost 2 bases and J 8 bases, leaving 12 bases between the germline ends. Here the CDR3 reads CASSLRSDRGYTF. In DNA form, the CDR3 reads TGTGCCAGCAGTTTACGCAGCGATCGGGGCTACACCTTC.

This clonotype was observed at least ten times. The CDR3 DNA sequence: TGTGCCAGCAGTGACTCCCAGGGGCTCGTCAACGAGCAGTACTTC. Translation gives CASSDSQGLVNEQYF. The chain recombines TRBV6-4 with TRBJ2-7; perhaps TRBD1 as D (6 bases). V was cut by 0 bases and J by 5 bases, with 14 bases left in between. Germline CDR1 reads MRHNA; CDR2 reads SNTAGT. The CDR3 has 15 amino acids.

At least ten counts were recorded for this clonotype. V is TRBV4-2 and J is TRBJ2-5, with unresolved D. V was cut by 0 bases and J by 2 bases, with 7 bases left in between. The CDR3 runs to 14 residues. The germline CDR1 and CDR2 sequences are LGHNA and YNFKEQ. The CDR3 loop reads CASSQDTGQETQYF. CDR3 DNA: TGTGCCAGCAGCCAAGATACGGGTCAAGAGACCCAGTACTTC.

There are a few counts of this clonotype. The chain employs TRBV29-1 and TRBJ1-2, with 12 nucleotides matching TRBD1. The CDR3 loop spans 14 amino acids. The V and J ends lost 7 bases and 7 bases, in that order; junction bases with no gene match: 10. Germline CDR1 is SQVTM and CDR2 is ANQGSEA. DNA for the CDR3: TGCAGCGCTGCACCGGGACAGGGGGCGTCTGGCTACACCTTC. Its protein product is CSAAPGQGASGYTF.

The CDR3 protein is CSAIILAGGPSQETQYF. In DNA, the CDR3 is TGCAGTGCTATAATCCTAGCGGGAGGCCCGAGCCAAGAGACCCAGTACTTC. This chain links TRBV20-1 with TRBJ2-5, with 11 nucleotides matching TRBD2. Germline CDR1 DFQATT, CDR2 SNEGSKA (reference sequence). Trimming cost V 4 bases and J 1 base; bases outside gene matches: 11. The CDR3 is 17 amino acids.

The V and J genes are TRBV4-3 and TRBJ2-1; 8 bases agree with TRBD2. The CDR3 has 15 residues. Trimming at V came to 0 bases and at J to 3 bases, leaving 1 base not matched to a gene. The germline V gene has CDR1 LGHNA and CDR2 YSLEER. CDR3 loop: CASSQELAVYNEQFF. The CDR3 region has the DNA TGCGCCAGCAGCCAAGAACTAGCGGTCTACAATGAGCAGTTCTTC.

Ten or more counts support this clonotype. The V and J genes are TRBV6-5 and TRBJ1-4, with 8 bases identical to TRBD1. The CDR3 runs 17 residues. The V and J ends lost 0 bases and 2 bases, in that order; junction bases with no gene match: 5. CDR1 MNHEY and CDR2 SVGAGI come from the germline V gene. The CDR3 bases are TGTGCCAGCAGTTACTCCCCCCCAGGGGGCACTAATGAAAAACTGTTTTTT. It specifies CASSYSPPGGTNEKLFF.

V and J are TRBV5-1 and TRBJ2-7; 14 bases are shared with TRBD2. The junction had 8 bases not matched to a gene; V was cut back by 6 bases and J by 0 bases. The CDR3 runs 17 residues. Germline CDR1 and CDR2: SGHRS and YFSETQ. The CDR3, as DNA: TGCGCCAGCACCACTGGGACTAGCGGGGGACTCTCCTACGAGCAGTACTTC. It is translated as CASTTGTSGGLSYEQYF.

This clonotype appeared a single time. The CDR3 here is CASSTWTSGNNEQFF. The CDR3 nucleotides are TGTGCCAGCAGTACGTGGACTAGCGGGAACAATGAGCAGTTCTTC. The chain links TRBV12-3 or TRBV12-4 to TRBJ2-1; TRBD2 matches at 12 bases. V trimming: 5 bases; J trimming: 5 bases; junction bases outside the gene matches: 4. The length of the CDR3 is 15 residues.

This clonotype was counted at least ten times. The chain has TRBV5-1 and TRBJ2-7; D is ambiguous. There are 15 residues in the CDR3. Per germline, CDR1 SGHRS and CDR2 YFSETQ. Trimming took off 4 bases at V and 2 bases at J, with 16 bases between the two ends. The CDR3 region has the DNA TGCGCCAGCAGCCGCGAGATGGCGACGACCTACGAGCAGTACTTC. Its translation: CASSREMATTYEQYF.

Many counts were recorded for this clonotype. The rearrangement joins TRBV28 to TRBJ2-7; no clear D gene. The germline V gene has CDR1 MDHEN and CDR2 SYDVKM. The V end was cut by 2 bases, the J end by 0 bases, with 8 bases between. The CDR3 is 14 amino acids. CDR3 residues: CASSLHLRSYEQYF. For the CDR3, the DNA is TGTGCCAGCAGTTTACACCTCCGCTCCTACGAGCAGTACTTC.

This clonotype was seen many times. The chain combines TRBV5-1 with TRBJ2-7; 7 nucleotides match TRBD1. CDR1 and CDR2 (germline): SGHRS, YFSETQ. The V gene end was trimmed by 1 base and the J gene end by 6 bases; junction bases not matched to a gene: 7. CDR3 length: 14 amino acids. The CDR3 spells CASSLRGSGGEQYF. The CDR3 bases are TGCGCCAGCAGCTTGCGGGGCTCAGGGGGCGAGCAGTACTTC.

The chain carries TRBV6-1 and TRBJ1-1; tentative D call: TRBD1 (5 bases). The germline CDR1 and CDR2 sequences are MNHNS and SASEGT. The CDR3 extends over 13 amino acids. Deletions cut 0 bases from V and 11 bases from J, with 13 bases between. The CDR3 region is CASSEAEGIVAFF. CDR3 DNA: TGTGCCAGCAGTGAAGCGGAGGGGATTGTGGCTTTCTTT.

This clonotype came up many times. The CDR3 loop is CATRSGLWDIQYF. CDR3 nucleotides: TGTGCCACCAGATCCGGACTTTGGGACATTCAGTACTTC. The rearrangement joins TRBV15 to TRBJ2-4, with D possibly TRBD2 on 5 matching bases. Trimming shortened V by 6 bases and J by 8 bases, and 14 bases separated the two germline ends. There are 13 residues in the CDR3. Germline assignment: CDR1 LNHNV and CDR2 YYDKDF (reference sequence).

The J gene is TRBJ2-1, the V gene TRBV7-2, with D possibly TRBD1 on 5 matching bases. Germline values: CDR1 SGHTA, CDR2 FQGNSA. This CDR3 region has 14 residues. V gave up 2 bases and J gave up 4 bases, with 9 bases separating them. CDR3 sequence: CASSLRRQYNEQFF. The CDR3 DNA reads as TGTGCCAGCAGCTTAAGGAGACAGTACAATGAGCAGTTCTTC.